This T cell receptor beta chain is from a study of T cell responses to AZD1222 COVID-19 vaccine. This clone was observed a single time. The antigen is not known. Whole-study results and caveats: Elevations in Spike-specific TCR breadth and depth followed administration of two AZD1222 doses. The donor group comprised mostly white British people and more females; the analysis possibly underestimated clonal diversity. Unmutated variant regions are reportedly the target of nearly half of TCRs that are spike-specific. It was only after the peak T cell response that any repertoires were sampled.

Profiled with immunoSEQ multiplex PCR; TCRdb holds only in-frame clones, not every one. The sample lists 190,000 or so clones; approximately 90% were seen once. CDR3 length: 14 residues. The germline gives CDR1 MNHEY, CDR2 SVGEGT. The trim removed 6 bases at V and 0 bases at J, leaving 4 bases unmatched. The J gene is TRBJ2-7, the V gene TRBV6-2 or TRBV6-3; 8 bases map to TRBD2. The sequencing here drew on peripheral blood, taken 28 days after the second AZD1222 dose. The origin of this receptor is an adult who received the AZD1222 COVID-19 vaccine. CDR3 sequence (DNA): TGTGCCAGCAGCCCCACTAGCGGCTCCTACGAGCAGTACTTC. Residues: CASSPTSGSYEQYF.